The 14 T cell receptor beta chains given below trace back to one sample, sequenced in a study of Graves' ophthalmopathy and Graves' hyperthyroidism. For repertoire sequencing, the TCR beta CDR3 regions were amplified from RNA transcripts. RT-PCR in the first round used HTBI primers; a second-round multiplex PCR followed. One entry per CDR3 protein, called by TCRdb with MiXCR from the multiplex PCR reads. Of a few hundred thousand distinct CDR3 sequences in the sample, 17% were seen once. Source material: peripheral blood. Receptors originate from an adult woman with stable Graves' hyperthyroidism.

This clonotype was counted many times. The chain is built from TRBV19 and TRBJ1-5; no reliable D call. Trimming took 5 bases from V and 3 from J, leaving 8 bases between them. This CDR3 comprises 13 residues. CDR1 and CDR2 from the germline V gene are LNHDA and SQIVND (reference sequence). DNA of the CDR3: TGTGCCAGTAGTGAAGGGCTCAATCAGCCCCAGCATTTT. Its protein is CASSEGLNQPQHF.

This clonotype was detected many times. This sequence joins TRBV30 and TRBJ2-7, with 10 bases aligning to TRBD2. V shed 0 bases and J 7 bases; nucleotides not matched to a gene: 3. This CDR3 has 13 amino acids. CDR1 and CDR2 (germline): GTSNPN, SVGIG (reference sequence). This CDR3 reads CAWSVPSGREQYF. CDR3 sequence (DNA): TGTGCCTGGAGTGTTCCTAGCGGGAGAGAGCAGTACTTC.

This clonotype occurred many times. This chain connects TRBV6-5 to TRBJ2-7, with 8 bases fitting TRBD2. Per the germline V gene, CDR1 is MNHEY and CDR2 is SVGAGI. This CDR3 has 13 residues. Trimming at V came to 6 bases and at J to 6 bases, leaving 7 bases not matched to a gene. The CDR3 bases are TGTGCCAGCAGATCGGGAGGGCTATCCGAGCAGTACTTC. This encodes CASRSGGLSEQYF.

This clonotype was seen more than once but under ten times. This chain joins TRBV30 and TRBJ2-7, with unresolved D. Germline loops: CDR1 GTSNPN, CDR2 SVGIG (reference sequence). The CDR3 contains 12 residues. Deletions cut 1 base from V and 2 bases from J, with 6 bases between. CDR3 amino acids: CAWSGHTYEQYF. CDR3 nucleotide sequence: TGTGCCTGGAGTGGACATACCTACGAGCAGTACTTC.

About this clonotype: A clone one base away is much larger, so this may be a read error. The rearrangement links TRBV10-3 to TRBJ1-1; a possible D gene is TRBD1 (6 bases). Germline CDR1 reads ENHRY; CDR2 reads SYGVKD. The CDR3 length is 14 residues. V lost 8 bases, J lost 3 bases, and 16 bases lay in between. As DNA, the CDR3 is TGTGCCATCTGTATACAGGGTCGGGACACTGAAGCTTTCTTT. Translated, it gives CAICIQGRDTEAFF.

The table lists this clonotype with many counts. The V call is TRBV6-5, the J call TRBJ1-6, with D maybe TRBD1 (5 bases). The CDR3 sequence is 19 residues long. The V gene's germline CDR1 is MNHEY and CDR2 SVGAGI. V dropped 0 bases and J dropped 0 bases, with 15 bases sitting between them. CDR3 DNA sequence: TGTGCCAGCAGTTACTCTGGGGCCACCCTGAGCTCCTATAATTCACCCCTCCACTTT. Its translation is CASSYSGATLSSYNSPLHF.

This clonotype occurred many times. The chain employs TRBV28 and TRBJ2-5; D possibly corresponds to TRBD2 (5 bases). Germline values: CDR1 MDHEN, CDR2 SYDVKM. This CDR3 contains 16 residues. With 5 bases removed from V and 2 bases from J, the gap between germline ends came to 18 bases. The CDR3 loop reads CASSPRLTKKQETQYF. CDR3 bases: TGTGCCAGCAGTCCCAGACTAACAAAAAAACAAGAGACCCAGTACTTC.

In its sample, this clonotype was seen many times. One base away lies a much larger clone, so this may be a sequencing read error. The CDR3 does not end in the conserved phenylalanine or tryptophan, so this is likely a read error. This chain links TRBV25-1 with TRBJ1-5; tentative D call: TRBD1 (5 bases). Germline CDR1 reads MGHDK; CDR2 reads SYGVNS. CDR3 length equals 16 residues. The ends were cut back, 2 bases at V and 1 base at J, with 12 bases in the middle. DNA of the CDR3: TGTGCCAGCAGTGAAGGGGGGGAGGGGAGCAATCAGCCCCAGCATCTT. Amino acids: CASSEGGEGSNQPQHL.

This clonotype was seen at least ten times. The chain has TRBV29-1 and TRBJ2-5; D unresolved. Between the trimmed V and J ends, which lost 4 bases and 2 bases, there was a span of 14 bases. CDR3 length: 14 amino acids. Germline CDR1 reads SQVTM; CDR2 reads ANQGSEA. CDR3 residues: CSVVRQALQETQYF. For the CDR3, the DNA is TGCAGCGTTGTGAGGCAGGCCCTACAAGAGACCCAGTACTTC. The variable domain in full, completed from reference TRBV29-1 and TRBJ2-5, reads SAVISQKPSRDICQRGTSLTIQCQVDSQVTMMFWYRQQPGQSLTLIATANQGSEATYESGFVIDKFPISRPNLTFSTLTVSNMSPEDSSIYLCSVVRQALQETQYFGPGTRLLVL.

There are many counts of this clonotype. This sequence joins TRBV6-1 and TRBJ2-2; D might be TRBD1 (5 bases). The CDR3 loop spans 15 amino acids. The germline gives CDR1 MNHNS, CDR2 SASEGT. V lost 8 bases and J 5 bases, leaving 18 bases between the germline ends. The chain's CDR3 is CASAPTGGRTGELFF. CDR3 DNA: TGTGCCAGCGCCCCCACAGGTGGAAGAACCGGGGAGCTGTTTTTT.

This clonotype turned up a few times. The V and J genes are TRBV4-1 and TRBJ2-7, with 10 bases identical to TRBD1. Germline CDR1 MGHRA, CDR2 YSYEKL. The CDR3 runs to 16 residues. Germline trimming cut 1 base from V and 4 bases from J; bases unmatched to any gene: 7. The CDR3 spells CASSQGLTGGSYEQYF. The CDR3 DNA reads TGCGCCAGCAGCCAAGGACTGACAGGGGGCTCTTACGAGCAGTACTTC.

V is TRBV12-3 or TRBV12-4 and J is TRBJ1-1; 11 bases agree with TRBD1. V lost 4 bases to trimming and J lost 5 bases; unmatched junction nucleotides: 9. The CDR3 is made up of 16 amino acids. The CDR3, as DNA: TGTGCCAGCAGTTCGGGACAGGGGGTTTCTGGGACTGAAGCTTTCTTT. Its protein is CASSSGQGVSGTEAFF.

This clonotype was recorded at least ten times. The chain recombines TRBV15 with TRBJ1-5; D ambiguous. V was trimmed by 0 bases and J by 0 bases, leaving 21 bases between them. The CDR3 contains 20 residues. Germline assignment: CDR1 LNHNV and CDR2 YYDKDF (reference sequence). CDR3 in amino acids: CATSRDNGGPKFYSNQPQHF. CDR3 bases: TGTGCCACCAGCAGAGATAACGGAGGCCCCAAATTCTATAGCAATCAGCCCCAGCATTTT.

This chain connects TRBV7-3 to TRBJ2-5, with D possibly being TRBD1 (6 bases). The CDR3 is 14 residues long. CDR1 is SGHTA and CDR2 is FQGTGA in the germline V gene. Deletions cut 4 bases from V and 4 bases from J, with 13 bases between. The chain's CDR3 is CASSSIGQPETQYF. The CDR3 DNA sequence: TGTGCCAGCAGCTCGATAGGACAGCCAGAGACCCAGTACTTC.